Given below is one T cell receptor beta chain in context. The sample originates from a study of blood T cell repertoires in COVID-19. Study-wide background: Samples taken during acute and convalescent COVID-19 were collected in the United States, Italy and Spain.

The data were produced by immunoSEQ multiplex PCR, yet TCRdb's version contains in-frame clones alone and is incomplete. Here the sample spans approximately 200,000 clones, 75% to 90% being singletons. The sequence was collected from a woman aged 18-29 years in a cohort exposed to, infected with or recovered from COVID-19 (not recorded which). Sequenced sample: PBMCs or T cells enriched from blood (not recorded which).

The CDR3 protein is CASSYTGSYNSPLHF. The CDR3 bases are TGTGCCAGCAGCTATACAGGGTCCTATAATTCACCCCTCCACTTT. The V gene is TRBV9, the J gene TRBJ1-6, with a weak D call TRBD1 (6 bases). This CDR3 contains 15 residues. Germline V gene lookup returns CDR1 SGDLS and CDR2 YYNGEE. Deletions cut 4 bases from V and 1 base from J, with 9 bases between.